The rows below give T cell receptor beta chains drawn from one sample of a study of regulatory T cells in long-lasting Graves disease. TCRdb called the multiplex PCR reads again in MiXCR, with one record for every CDR3 protein. Found here are 400,000 to 550,000 distinct CDR3 sequences, approximately 16% of them singletons; the top ten hold approximately 12%. These records were also assigned to another study, of T cells in Graves' hyperthyroidism and ophthalmopathy.

The specimen comprised peripheral blood mononuclear cells (PBMCs), sampled at new diagnosis, from a patient treated with antithyroid drugs. These receptors were collected from a woman in her 30s with Graves disease. The CDR3 runs from the conserved cysteine through the conserved F or W. The D gene is left open where the match is weak. Only part of the rows carry a size: once, few, many, or a class if the clone is expanded.

d_call	clone_size	v_call	j_call	cdr3_nt	cdr3_aa
TRBD2	few	TRBV9	TRBJ2-1	TGTGCCAGCACGGGCCTAGCGGGAGTCAATGAGCAGTTCTTC	CASTGLAGVNEQFF
.	.	TRBV24-1	TRBJ1-2	TGTGCCACCAGTGATGAGTTCTATGGCTACACCTTC	CATSDEFYGYTF
TRBD2	.	TRBV19	TRBJ2-7	TGTGCCAGTAGTCCGGGGGGACGGTCGTCAAGGAGCTCCTACGAGCAGTACTTC	CASSPGGRSSRSSYEQYF
TRBD2	few	TRBV4-1	TRBJ2-4	TGCGCCAGCAGCCAAGAAGGGGCCAGCGGGAGCACGGCCAAAAACATTCAGTACTTC	CASSQEGASGSTAKNIQYF
TRBD2	.	TRBV27	TRBJ2-2	TGTGCCAGCAGTTTAGCGAAACATACCGGGACTAGCGAAAACACCGGGGAGCTGTTTTTT	CASSLAKHTGTSENTGELFF
.	.	TRBV4-1	TRBJ1-2	TGCGCCAGCAGCGAAGACGAGGGGACGAACTATGGCTACACCTTC	CASSEDEGTNYGYTF
.	.	TRBV28	TRBJ2-7	TGTGCCAGCAGTGCCAACTACGAGCAGTACTTC	CASSANYEQYF
.	.	TRBV28	TRBJ2-2	TGTGCCAGCAGTGCGGGATGGGACACCGGGGAGCTGTTTTTT	CASSAGWDTGELFF
.	many	TRBV5-1	TRBJ2-7	TGCGCCAGCCACGTGGCCGGGGGTCCAACCTACGAGCAGTACTTC	CASHVAGGPTYEQYF
.	.	TRBV11-2	TRBJ2-3	TGTGCCAGCAGCTTAGTCTCCGGGTCAGCAGATACGCAGTATTTT	CASSLVSGSADTQYF
TRBD2	few	TRBV27	TRBJ2-7	TGTGCCAGCAGCCAATTTTCCGGGACTACCTACGAGCAGTACTTC	CASSQFSGTTYEQYF
.	.	TRBV6-5	TRBJ1-2	TGTGCCAGCAGTTATGCTATCGTCGATGGCTACACCTTC	CASSYAIVDGYTF
.	.	TRBV7-2	TRBJ2-6	TGTGCCAGCAGCTTTCTCCAGGGTGGGGCCAACGTCCTGACTTTC	CASSFLQGGANVLTF
TRBD2	many	TRBV7-9	TRBJ2-1	TGTGCCACCGGGACTAGCGTCTACAATGAGCAGTTCTTC	CATGTSVYNEQFF
.	many	TRBV12-3/TRBV12-4	TRBJ1-1	TGTGCCAGCAGTTCTTTTAGAGGGAGGAACACTGAAGCTTTCTTT	CASSSFRGRNTEAFF
.	few	TRBV28	TRBJ1-3	TGTGCCAGCAGTTTATGGTCCGGACCACAAAGCTCTGGAAACACCATATATTTT	CASSLWSGPQSSGNTIYF
TRBD1	many	TRBV6-9	TRBJ2-7	TGTGCCAGCAGTTACGCACAGGGGAAGCAGTACTTC	CASSYAQGKQYF
.	many	TRBV18	TRBJ1-2	TGTGCCAGCTCACCACCCAGCATCCAGGGTGTCCGCTATGGCTACACCTTC	CASSPPSIQGVRYGYTF
.	many	TRBV2	TRBJ2-2	TGTGCCGGAAGGGGGAGGGGAAACACCGGGGAGCTGTTTTTT	CAGRGRGNTGELFF
.	.	TRBV7-9	TRBJ2-2	TGTGCCAGCCGGGAACAGAACACCGGGGAGCTGTTTTTT	CASREQNTGELFF
.	.	TRBV7-2	TRBJ2-3	TGTGCCAGCAGCTTAAGGTCGGACCCCGGCGGCGGAGATACGCAGTATTTT	CASSLRSDPGGGDTQYF
.	many	TRBV28	TRBJ2-5	TGTGCCAGCAGGCATCGGGGCAGGCGAGAGACCCAGTACTTC	CASRHRGRRETQYF
.	.	TRBV20-1	TRBJ2-7	TGCAGTGCTAGCTTGGGTCCACCCCCCAACGAGCAGTACTTC	CSASLGPPPNEQYF
.	many	TRBV10-3	TRBJ1-4	TGTGCCATCAGTGACGCAGGATGGGGGACTAATGAAAAACTGTTTTTT	CAISDAGWGTNEKLFF
TRBD1	many	TRBV7-9	TRBJ2-7	TGTGCCAGCAACCGACAGGGGCAGGACGAGCAGTACTTC	CASNRQGQDEQYF
.	many	TRBV2	TRBJ2-1	TGTGCCAGCAGTGAAGCTTCGGTAGAGGGCCCCTACAATGAGCAGTTCTTC	CASSEASVEGPYNEQFF
.	many	TRBV14	TRBJ2-5	TGTGCCAGCAGCCCCCACCGCGCCTCCCCACAAGAGACCCAGTACTTC	CASSPHRASPQETQYF
.	.	TRBV19	TRBJ2-1	TGTGCCAGTAGTATCCCGCGGAGGGACGGGAATGAGCAGTTCTTC	CASSIPRRDGNEQFF
.	few	TRBV6-1	TRBJ2-7	TGTGCCAGCAGTGAAGCCCCAGGACAGACCTACTACGAGCAGTACTTC	CASSEAPGQTYYEQYF
.	many	TRBV2	TRBJ2-5	TGTGCCAGCAGCACCGGGGGTCAAGAGACCCAGTACTTC	CASSTGGQETQYF
.	many	TRBV15	TRBJ2-3	TGTGCCACCAGCAGAGATCGGGATTCAGATACGCAGTATTTT	CATSRDRDSDTQYF
TRBD1	few	TRBV4-2	TRBJ2-5	TGTGCCAGCAGGGAAGGGACAGGGGAAGAGACCCAGTACTTC	CASREGTGEETQYF
.	many	TRBV12-3/TRBV12-4	TRBJ1-2	TGTGCCAGCAGTTTTCAGGTTCTGTTTGGCTACACCTTC	CASSFQVLFGYTF
.	many	TRBV20-1	TRBJ2-1	TGCAGTGCTAGATCACAGCTCAATGAGCAGTTCTTC	CSARSQLNEQFF
.	many	TRBV14	TRBJ2-1	TGTGCCAGCAGCCAAGTACAGGACCCAACCAGTGAGCAGTTCTTC	CASSQVQDPTSEQFF
.	many	TRBV6-5	TRBJ2-2	TGTGCCAGCAGTTCCCCCTTGGGGGCCGGGGAGCTGTTTTTT	CASSSPLGAGELFF
.	many	TRBV11-2	TRBJ2-2	TGTGCCAGCAGTAACAGCCGGGGGACCGGGGAGCTGTTTTTT	CASSNSRGTGELFF
.	many	TRBV10-1	TRBJ2-2	TGCGCCAGCAGTGAACAGAACACCGGGGAGCTGTTTTTT	CASSEQNTGELFF
TRBD1	.	TRBV6-5	TRBJ1-3	TGTGCCAGCAGTTACCTAACAGGGGCTTCGGGAAACACCATATATTTT	CASSYLTGASGNTIYF
.	few	TRBV5-1	TRBJ1-4	TGCGCCAGCAGCCCTGGACAGTTACCTACTGAAAAACTGTTTTTT	CASSPGQLPTEKLFF
TRBD2	.	TRBV5-1	TRBJ2-1	TGCGCCAGCAGCTTGGTTTTTAGCGGGAGGATTAATGAGCAGTTCTTC	CASSLVFSGRINEQFF
TRBD1	.	TRBV6-1	TRBJ1-2	TGTGCCAGCAGGCCGACAGGGGTCTCAATAGGATACACCTTC	CASRPTGVSIGYTF
.	few	TRBV5-1	TRBJ2-5	TGCGCCAGCAGCTTGGACTCGACCAGTGAGACCCAGTACTTC	CASSLDSTSETQYF
.	many	TRBV28	TRBJ2-5	TGTGCCAGCAGACAGGGCGAAGAGACCCAGTACTTC	CASRQGEETQYF
.	many	TRBV2	TRBJ1-2	TGTGCCAGCAGTGAAGGCGTACGCTATGGCTACACCTTC	CASSEGVRYGYTF
TRBD2	few	TRBV5-1	TRBJ2-6	TGCGCCAGCAGCTTGGGACTAGCGGGAGAGTCTGGGGCCAACGTCCTGACTTTC	CASSLGLAGESGANVLTF
.	many	TRBV28	TRBJ1-4	TGTGCCACGCTGCCCCAGCCAACGTACGAAAAACTGTTTTTT	CATLPQPTYEKLFF
.	few	TRBV24-1	TRBJ2-1	TGTGCCACCAGTGACCCGCCCGGGACTCCCTATAATGAGCAGTTCTTC	CATSDPPGTPYNEQFF
.	.	TRBV4-2	TRBJ2-7	TGTGCCAGCAGCCAAGGTGGCCCTTACGAGCAGTACTTC	CASSQGGPYEQYF
.	many	TRBV11-2	TRBJ2-5	TGTGCCAGCAGCTTAGACAGGGATTTCGAAGAGACCCAGTACTTC	CASSLDRDFEETQYF
TRBD1	.	TRBV18	TRBJ2-7	TGTGCCAGCTCACCGCCCGGGACAGGGTCGCTCTACGAGCAGTACTTC	CASSPPGTGSLYEQYF
.	few	TRBV27	TRBJ2-7	TGTGCCAGCAGTTTGACCGTGTCCTACGAGCAGTACTTC	CASSLTVSYEQYF
.	many	TRBV3-1	TRBJ2-3	TGTGCCAGCAGCCAAGTCGGGCGGGGCACAGATACGCAGTATTTT	CASSQVGRGTDTQYF
.	many	TRBV29-1	TRBJ2-7	TGCAGCGTTGGGGTCCCAGGGTCGGTGGCCTACGAGCAGTACTTC	CSVGVPGSVAYEQYF
.	.	TRBV7-8	TRBJ2-2	TGTGCCAGCAGCTTACGAGGGGAGTACGGGGAGCTGTTTTTT	CASSLRGEYGELFF